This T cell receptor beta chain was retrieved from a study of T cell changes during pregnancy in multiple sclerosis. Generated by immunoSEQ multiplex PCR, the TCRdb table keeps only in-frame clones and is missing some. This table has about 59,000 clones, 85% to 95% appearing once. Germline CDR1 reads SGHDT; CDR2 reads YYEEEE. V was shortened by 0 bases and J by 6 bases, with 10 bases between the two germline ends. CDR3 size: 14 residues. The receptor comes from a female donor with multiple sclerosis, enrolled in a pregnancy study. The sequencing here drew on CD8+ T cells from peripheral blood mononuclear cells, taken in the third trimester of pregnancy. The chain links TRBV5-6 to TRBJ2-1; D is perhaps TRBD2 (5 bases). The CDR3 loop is CASSLAGNSNEQFF. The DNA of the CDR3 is TGTGCCAGCAGCTTGGCCGGGAACAGCAATGAGCAGTTCTTC.